The rows below give T cell receptor beta chains drawn from one sample of a study of naive and memory T cell subsets. One entry per CDR3 protein, called by TCRdb with MiXCR from the UMI-ligation and nested PCR reads. The sample holds some 82,000 distinct CDR3 sequences, around 10% seen once. Source material: naive CD4+ T cells from blood. The receptors originated from a human donor in good health. The CDR3 runs from the conserved cysteine through the conserved F or W. The D gene is left open where the match is weak. Some rows mark clone size as missing; the rest say once, few, many or name a class of expanded clone.

-,TRBJ1-1,-,TRBV7-9,TGTGCCAGCAGCTTAAGGGAGGTAGGCACTGAAGCTTTCTTT,CASSLREVGTEAFF
TRBD1,TRBJ1-1,few,TRBV7-9,TGTGCCAGCGAAGCTTCGGGACAGGGGAGAGGTGAAGCTTTCTTT,CASEASGQGRGEAFF
-,TRBJ1-3,-,TRBV3-1,TGTGCCAGCAGCCAAGATCTCTGGGGGGCTAACTCTGGAAACACCATATATTTT,CASSQDLWGANSGNTIYF
-,TRBJ2-7,many,TRBV21-1,TGTGCCAGCAGCACTTTAAAACAGTTCCCCTACGAGCAGTACTTC,CASSTLKQFPYEQYF
TRBD2,TRBJ2-7,many,TRBV30,TGTGCCTGGAGTGTAGGGCTAGCGGGGGCTATGGAGCAGTACTTC,CAWSVGLAGAMEQYF
TRBD2,TRBJ2-1,-,TRBV20-1,TGCAGTGCTCCCGCGGCGGGAGTCCACGACAATGAGCAGTTCTTC,CSAPAAGVHDNEQFF
-,TRBJ2-7,many,TRBV15,TGTGCCACCAGCAGAGAGGTGAGCAGCACATCCTACGAGCAGTACTTC,CATSREVSSTSYEQYF
-,TRBJ1-5,few,TRBV21-1,TGTGCCAGCAGCATCGGAGGCCAGCCCCAGCATTTT,CASSIGGQPQHF
-,TRBJ1-1,-,TRBV5-1,TGCGCCAGCAGCTTGGGTGCCGGGGCTACTGAAGCTTTCTTT,CASSLGAGATEAFF
TRBD1,TRBJ1-5,many,TRBV24-1,TGTGCCACCGGCCCGGGACAGGGCATAGGTCAGCCCCAGCATTTT,CATGPGQGIGQPQHF
-,TRBJ2-7,few,TRBV27,TGTGCCAGCAGAAGGACAGATGGGGGAGTTATCTACGAGCAGTACTTC,CASRRTDGGVIYEQYF
-,TRBJ2-1,many,TRBV20-1,TGCAGTGCTACGCCGGGAGAGATACTCCATGAGCAGTTCTTC,CSATPGEILHEQFF
-,TRBJ2-2,few,TRBV6-2/TRBV6-3,TGTGCCAGCAGTTACGTTACCGGGGAGCTGTTTTTT,CASSYVTGELFF
-,TRBJ1-2,-,TRBV2,TGTGCCAGCACTTTAAGGGGGGGATCGGCTAACTATGGCTACACCTTC,CASTLRGGSANYGYTF
-,TRBJ1-5,few,TRBV29-1,TGCAGCGTTGGGCAGGGTTTAGGACAGCCCCAGCATTTT,CSVGQGLGQPQHF
TRBD1,TRBJ1-1,few,TRBV11-2,TGTGCCAGCAGCCCACAACAGGGGCGAGGGAACACTGAAGCTTTCTTT,CASSPQQGRGNTEAFF
-,TRBJ1-4,-,TRBV3-1,TGTGCCAGCAGCCAACCCGCAACCGGGCCCTACACCGAAAAACTGTTTTTT,CASSQPATGPYTEKLFF
-,TRBJ2-5,few,TRBV5-1,TGCGCCAGCAGCTTGGAGGAAGGGGAAGAGACCCAGTACTTC,CASSLEEGEETQYF
-,TRBJ2-7,few,TRBV10-3,TGTGCCATCAGGGACGGAACGGACAGCTACGAGCAGTACTTC,CAIRDGTDSYEQYF
-,TRBJ2-5,-,TRBV7-2,TGTGCCAGCAGCTTCGGACACCAGCAAGAGACCCAGTACTTC,CASSFGHQQETQYF
-,TRBJ1-1,few,TRBV2,TGTGCCAGCGCGTCGAGGGGGATCATCACGGCTTTCTTT,CASASRGIITAFF
-,TRBJ2-1,many,TRBV6-2/TRBV6-3,TGTGCCAGCCGCAGAGGGGGGCACAATGAGCAGTTCTTC,CASRRGGHNEQFF
-,TRBJ1-2,few,TRBV28,TGTGCCAGCACCCCCACAGGCCGGGGGTACTATGGCTACACCTTC,CASTPTGRGYYGYTF
-,TRBJ2-1,few,TRBV29-1,TGCAGCGTTTACTGGGGCGGGAATGAGCAGTTCTTC,CSVYWGGNEQFF
-,TRBJ2-5,many,TRBV18,TGTGCCAGCTCACCGAGAGGACTTCGGAAAGAGACCCAGTACTTC,CASSPRGLRKETQYF
TRBD1,TRBJ1-6,few,TRBV9,TGTGCCAGCAGCGGAACCGGGACAGACTATAATTCACCCCTCCACTTT,CASSGTGTDYNSPLHF
-,TRBJ1-5,-,TRBV28,TGTGCCAGCAGTTTAAAGCCTTTCAATCAGCCCCAGCATTTT,CASSLKPFNQPQHF
-,TRBJ1-2,few,TRBV27,TGTGCCAGCAGTTTGGGAATAAGGGGCTATGGCTACACCTTC,CASSLGIRGYGYTF
-,TRBJ2-7,many,TRBV10-3,TGTGCCATCAGTGGAGGGAACGAGCAGTACTTC,CAISGGNEQYF
TRBD1,TRBJ2-3,-,TRBV5-1,TGCGCCAGCAGCCCCGGGACAGCCACAGATACGCAGTATTTT,CASSPGTATDTQYF
-,TRBJ1-2,-,TRBV29-1,TGCAGCGCGATCCGTTCCAACTATGGCTACACCTTC,CSAIRSNYGYTF
TRBD2,TRBJ2-1,many,TRBV20-1,TGCAGTGCTAGAGAAATGATAGCGGGGGATGAGCAGTTCTTC,CSAREMIAGDEQFF
TRBD2,TRBJ2-1,many,TRBV20-1,TGCAGTGCTAAGAGGGGGGAACTAGCGGGGGAGCAGTTCTTC,CSAKRGELAGEQFF
TRBD2,TRBJ2-3,-,TRBV28,TGTGCCAGCAGTTTAAGGACTAGCGGGGGGGCCCTCGTCGTCACAGATACGCAGTATTTT,CASSLRTSGGALVVTDTQYF
-,TRBJ1-2,-,TRBV19,TGTGCCAGTAGCGAGTGGGGGCCCACTAACTATGGCTACACCTTC,CASSEWGPTNYGYTF
-,TRBJ2-7,-,TRBV2,TGTGCCAGCACCCTGAGGGGCTACGAGCAGTACTTC,CASTLRGYEQYF
-,TRBJ1-5,few,TRBV12-3/TRBV12-4,TGTGCCAGCAGGGCACAGGGCCGGAGCAATCAGCCCCAGCATTTT,CASRAQGRSNQPQHF
-,TRBJ2-2,few,TRBV29-1,TGCAGCGTGGGACAGAACACCGGGGAGCTGTTTTTT,CSVGQNTGELFF
-,TRBJ2-7,-,TRBV2,TGTGCCAGCCGGGGAGGGGGTTCCTACGAGCAGTACTTC,CASRGGGSYEQYF
-,TRBJ2-7,-,TRBV6-2/TRBV6-3,TGTGCCAGCAGTTACCCGGACCTTAACTACGAGCAGTACTTC,CASSYPDLNYEQYF
-,TRBJ1-5,few,TRBV10-3,TGTGCCATCAAGGCAGGGTGGAACAATCAGCCCCAGCATTTT,CAIKAGWNNQPQHF
-,TRBJ2-7,many,TRBV6-2/TRBV6-3,TGTGCCAGCAGTTCCAACGGGGACGGCTACGAGCAGTACTTC,CASSSNGDGYEQYF
TRBD1,TRBJ1-1,few,TRBV6-2/TRBV6-3,TGTGCCAGCAGATACCAGACAGGGAAAGACACTGAAGCTTTCTTT,CASRYQTGKDTEAFF
TRBD2,TRBJ2-1,many,TRBV15,TGTGCCACCAGCAGAGGCGGGGGGGCCTCGTTAGGGCAGTTCTTC,CATSRGGGASLGQFF
TRBD1,TRBJ1-4,-,TRBV6-6,TGTGCCAGCAGCCCTCGACAGGGGGGCGAAAAACTGTTTTTT,CASSPRQGGEKLFF
-,TRBJ2-3,-,TRBV24-1,TGTGCCACCAGTGATTTCTCACTAGGGACCACAGATACGCAGTATTTT,CATSDFSLGTTDTQYF
TRBD2,TRBJ2-5,many,TRBV7-9,TGTGCCAGCAGCTTGGCGGGAGCACAAGAGACCCAGTACTTC,CASSLAGAQETQYF
-,TRBJ1-1,-,TRBV29-1,TGCAGCGTTGGGGAAGGAGGGGGTGCGACTGAAGCTTTCTTT,CSVGEGGGATEAFF
-,TRBJ2-3,-,TRBV12-3/TRBV12-4,TGTGCCAGCAGTTTGATTGAGATCCCTAGCACAGATACGCAGTATTTT,CASSLIEIPSTDTQYF
TRBD1,TRBJ2-3,many,TRBV5-5,TGTGCCAGCAGCTTGGGAGGGGACAGGGAATGGAGCACAGATACGCAGTATTTT,CASSLGGDREWSTDTQYF